The source of this T cell receptor (beta chain) is a study of cytomegalovirus exposure and HLA in healthy donors. Study-level findings and limits: In a later analysis, across HLA loci, associated TCR counts were highest for DRB1, lowest for HLA-C.

With regard to this clone: The antigen is undetermined.

The CDR3 is 15 amino acids. PCR used 60 Vbeta primers and 13 Jbeta primers. The table came from immunoSEQ multiplex PCR; TCRdb's copy has only in-frame clones and leaves some out. The data hold roughly 110,000 clones, with about 70% observed a single time. This clonotype originated in a woman aged 40 to 49 in good health and CMV-seropositive. The chain couples TRBV1 to TRBJ2-7; the tabulated D call, TRBD1, remains unverified against the DNA. TRBV1 is a pseudogene locus. Sequenced material: PBMCs. The CDR3 DNA is TGCACCAGCAGCCAAGGAGTCCAGGGTGCCTACGAGCAGTACTTC. This translates into CTSSQGVQGAYEQYF.